The rows below give T cell receptor beta chains drawn from one sample of a study of Ad26.COV2.S vaccination and SARS-CoV-2 variants. Only in-frame clones appear in the TCRdb table, and some are missing; sequencing was by immunoSEQ multiplex PCR. The data contain roughly 380,000 clones, 88% of them singletons. Specimen: peripheral blood, collected in a trial of Ad26.COV2.S vaccine versus placebo. These receptors were collected from a person aged 18 to 59 who received the Ad26.COV2.S COVID-19 vaccine or a placebo. The CDR3 runs from the conserved cysteine through the conserved F or W. D genes are given only for firm matches. The listing skips clone size in some rows; elsewhere it reads once, few, many or a size class.

d_call j_call v_call clone_size cdr3_aa cdr3_nt
TRBD2 TRBJ2-3 TRBV19 . CASSIGSGGLTDTQYF TGTGCCAGTAGTATCGGTAGCGGGGGACTCACAGATACGCAGTATTTT
. TRBJ2-3 TRBV7-2 . CASSPMERTQYF TGTGCCAGCAGCCCGATGGAGAGGACGCAGTATTTT
. TRBJ1-5 TRBV3-1/TRBV3-2 few CASSQDVRSNQPQHF TGTGCCAGCAGCCAAGATGTCCGTAGCAATCAGCCCCAGCATTTT
TRBD1 TRBJ2-7 TRBV6-2/TRBV6-3 . CASSTLLRQGYEQYF TGTGCCAGCAGTACCCTCTTAAGACAGGGGTACGAGCAGTACTTC
. TRBJ2-1 TRBV10-1 . CASSESRSSYNEQFF TGCGCCAGCAGTGAGTCTAGGAGCTCCTACAATGAGCAGTTCTTC
. TRBJ2-7 TRBV2 . CASSERQGSGNYEQYF TGTGCCAGCAGTGAACGGCAGGGGTCGGGAAACTACGAGCAGTACTTC
TRBD1 TRBJ2-1 TRBV5-1 . CASSLGQGLYNEQFF TGCGCCAGCAGCCTAGGACAGGGTCTCTACAATGAGCAGTTCTTC
TRBD1 TRBJ2-7 TRBV6-5 . CASSLNRGAYEQYF TGTGCCAGCAGTTTAAACAGGGGAGCCTACGAGCAGTACTTC
. TRBJ1-2 TRBV4-3 . CASSQDTAWTGYGYTF TGCGCCAGCAGCCAAGATACGGCTTGGACGGGCTATGGCTACACCTTC
. TRBJ1-1 TRBV5-5 . CASSPAPNTEAFF TGTGCCAGCAGCCCAGCACCGAACACTGAAGCTTTCTTT
. TRBJ2-2 TRBV19 . CASSMNTGELFF TGTGCCAGTAGTATGAACACCGGGGAGCTGTTTTTT
TRBD1 TRBJ2-3 TRBV7-2 . CASSLAGTGTDTQYF TGTGCCAGCAGCTTAGCGGGGACAGGGACAGATACGCAGTATTTT
. TRBJ1-4 TRBV7-9 . CASSPAGREKLFF TGTGCCAGCAGCCCGGCCGGGCGCGAAAAACTGTTTTTT
TRBD2 TRBJ2-2 TRBV3-1/TRBV3-2 . CASSPLLAGGLTGELFF TGTGCCAGCAGCCCTCTTTTGGCGGGGGGGCTCACCGGGGAGCTGTTTTTT
. TRBJ1-2 TRBV7-9 many CASSLALEGYGYTF TGTGCCAGCAGCTTAGCCCTAGAAGGGTATGGCTACACCTTC
. TRBJ2-7 TRBV30 . CAWSVQGGVEQYF TGTGCCTGGAGTGTACAAGGGGGGGTCGAGCAGTACTTC
. TRBJ2-2 TRBV4-1 once CASSKGGRDTGELFF TGCGCCAGCAGCAAAGGGGGGCGCGACACCGGGGAGCTGTTTTTT
TRBD1 TRBJ2-3 TRBV5-8 . CASSSDRGGDTQYF TGTGCCAGCAGCTCCGACAGGGGCGGAGATACGCAGTATTTT
. TRBJ1-5 TRBV6-5 . CASRSLGGPNQPQHF TGTGCCAGCAGGTCCCTCGGGGGACCCAATCAGCCCCAGCATTTT
. TRBJ2-5 TRBV4-1 . CASSQDYRRAWETQYF TGCGCCAGCAGCCAAGACTACAGGCGGGCTTGGGAGACCCAGTACTTC
. TRBJ1-1 TRBV12-5 . CASGRTDTEAFF TGTGCTAGTGGTAGGACTGACACTGAAGCTTTCTTT
. TRBJ1-1 TRBV10-3 . CASHEGNTEAFF TGTGCCAGCCACGAGGGGAACACTGAAGCTTTCTTT
. TRBJ2-5 TRBV7-8 . CASSSTRGAGGETQYF TGTGCCAGCAGCTCCACCCGGGGGGCAGGAGGGGAGACCCAGTACTTC
. TRBJ2-7 TRBV5-1 . CASSSLSGGADEQYF TGCGCCAGCAGCTCACTATCCGGAGGGGCGGACGAGCAGTACTTC
. TRBJ1-4 TRBV5-6 . CASSPGTSYGLNEKLFF TGTGCCAGCAGCCCCGGGACCTCCTATGGGCTAAATGAAAAACTGTTTTTT
TRBD1 TRBJ1-1 TRBV14 once CASSSRPGTGNTEAFF TGTGCCAGCAGCTCGCGTCCCGGGACAGGGAACACTGAAGCTTTCTTT
. TRBJ1-5 TRBV5-7 . CASSQTPRVEQPQHF TGTGCCAGCAGCCAGACCCCCAGGGTGGAACAGCCCCAGCATTTT